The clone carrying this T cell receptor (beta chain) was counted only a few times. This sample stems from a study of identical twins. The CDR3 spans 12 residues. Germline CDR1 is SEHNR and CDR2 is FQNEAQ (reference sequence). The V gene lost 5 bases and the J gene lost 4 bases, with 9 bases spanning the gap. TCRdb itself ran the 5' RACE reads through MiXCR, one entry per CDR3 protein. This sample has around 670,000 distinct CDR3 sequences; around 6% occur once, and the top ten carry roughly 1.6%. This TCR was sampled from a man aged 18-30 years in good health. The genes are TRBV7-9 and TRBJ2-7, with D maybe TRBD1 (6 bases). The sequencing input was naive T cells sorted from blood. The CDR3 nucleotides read TGTGCCAGCAGCCGGACAGATTACGAGCAGTACGTC. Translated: CASSRTDYEQYV.